What follows are 10 T cell receptor beta chains derived from one specimen sequenced in a study of Tregs in tolerant kidney transplant recipients. TCRdb's copy holds only in-frame clones and misses some; the assay was immunoSEQ multiplex PCR. The table shows some 60,000 clones, with over 70% occurring only once. Sequencing was done on a sample of CD4+ T cells from blood. The receptor set was obtained from a human donor in good health.

The chain has TRBV27 and TRBJ2-7; weak D call: TRBD1 (5 bases). Trimming took 8 bases from V and 3 from J, leaving 17 bases between them. Germline CDR1 is MNHEY and CDR2 is SMNVEV (reference sequence). This CDR3 has 14 residues. The CDR3 loop reads CASGRVKSDYEQYF. The DNA for the CDR3 is TGTGCCAGCGGCAGGGTCAAATCGGACTACGAGCAGTACTTC.

The chain links TRBV19 to TRBJ1-6; no firm D call. V lost 7 bases to trimming and J lost 9 bases, with 13 bases between them. In germline, CDR1 is LNHDA, CDR2 SQIVND (reference sequence). The CDR3 runs to 13 residues. CDR3 DNA sequence: TGTGCCAGTAATGGGGTGAGAGGTTCACCCCTCCACTTT. Translating it yields CASNGVRGSPLHF.

The chain employs TRBV7-2 and TRBJ2-7, with a possible D match to TRBD1 (5 bases). The length of the CDR3 is 14 residues. The V and J ends lost 7 bases and 2 bases respectively, with 15 bases between them. Germline lookup yields CDR1 SGHTA and CDR2 FQGNSA. Written as DNA, the CDR3 is TGTGCCAGCACCCCAAGGGCAGGGACCTACGAGCAGTACTTC. Its protein is CASTPRAGTYEQYF.

The chain joins TRBV18 to TRBJ1-1; D ambiguous. V lost 2 bases and J lost 3, with 10 bases in between. The germline V gene has CDR1 KGHSH and CDR2 LQKENI. The CDR3 consists of 14 residues. Written as DNA, the CDR3 is TGTGCCAGCTCACCAAATATTGGGGACACTGAAGCTTTCTTT. Its translation is CASSPNIGDTEAFF. Full variable domain (missing parts from reference TRBV18 and TRBJ1-1): NAGVMQNPRHLVRRRGQEARLRCSPMKGHSHVYWYRQLPEEGLKFMVYLQKENIIDESGMPKERFSAEFPKEGPSILRIQQVVRGDSAAYFCASSPNIGDTEAFFGQGTRLTVV.

This sequence joins TRBV2 and TRBJ1-1, with D unclear. Germline CDR1 is SNHLY and CDR2 is FYNNEI. Trimming stripped 4 bases from V and 0 bases from J, with 9 bases between. The length of the CDR3 is 14 residues. Written as DNA, the CDR3 is TGTGCCAGCAGTGCGGACGTATTGAACACTGAAGCTTTCTTT. Translated: CASSADVLNTEAFF.

The CDR3 loop reads CASSLNRGQLQETQYF. DNA of the CDR3: TGTGCCAGCAGCTTAAACAGGGGACAACTCCAAGAGACCCAGTACTTC. This sequence joins TRBV7-2 and TRBJ2-5; 7 bases line up with TRBD1. Germline CDR1 reads SGHTA; CDR2 reads FQGNSA. The CDR3 runs to 16 residues. The ends lost 2 bases at V and 1 base at J; junction bases unmatched: 7.

The rearrangement joins TRBV7-8 to TRBJ1-4; a weak D match, TRBD1 (5 bases). The CDR3 runs 19 residues. Germline lookup yields CDR1 SGHVS and CDR2 FQNEAQ. The germline V and J ends were trimmed by 5 bases and 0 bases, with 22 bases remaining between them. The CDR3 DNA sequence: TGTGCCAGCAGCCTTTTGTCCGGTCACGGGGCAACAACTAATGAAAAACTGTTTTTT. It encodes CASSLLSGHGATTNEKLFF.

CDR3 sequence: CASSLSETQYF. For the CDR3, the DNA is TGTGCCAGCAGCTTAAGTGAGACCCAGTACTTC. The V and J genes are TRBV7-2 and TRBJ2-5; the D is unclear. The CDR3 totals 11 residues. V lost 2 bases to trimming and J lost 5 bases, with 3 bases between them. The V gene's germline CDR1 is SGHTA and CDR2 FQGNSA.

This chain joins TRBV20-1 and TRBJ2-3; D not resolved. V shed 7 bases and J shed 4 bases, with 9 bases lying between them. The CDR3 contains 11 residues. Germline assignment: CDR1 DFQATT and CDR2 SNEGSKA (reference sequence). The CDR3 DNA is TGCAGTGGTCAGTTGTCAGATACGCAGTATTTT. It encodes CSGQLSDTQYF.

This sequence joins TRBV7-2 and TRBJ2-1; 15 nucleotides match TRBD2. Germline CDR1 and CDR2: SGHTA and FQGNSA. With V trimmed by 5 bases and J by 7 bases, 9 bases remained unmatched. The CDR3 runs 17 residues. The CDR3 spells CASSPRTSGGAGNEQFF. The DNA for the CDR3 is TGTGCCAGCAGCCCCCGGACTAGCGGGGGGGCGGGTAATGAGCAGTTCTTC.